This entry concerns a single TCR beta chain. The record originates from a study of blood T cell repertoires in COVID-19. Study at large: Sites across the United States, Italy and Spain contributed samples from acute and convalescent COVID-19. T cells, B-cell-depleted T cells, or PBMCs provided the cDNA or gDNA that served as material.

In germline, CDR1 is SQVTM, CDR2 ANQGSEA. Between the trimmed V and J ends, which lost 8 bases and 1 base, there was a span of 10 bases. The CDR3 runs to 12 residues. Authors' analysis steps: Estimated nucleated cell counts came from reference gene primer amplification. This table comes from immunoSEQ multiplex PCR, and its TCRdb copy is limited to in-frame clones, with some not included. That table is the source of V, J and clone size, and D and trimming were worked out from the DNA. The profile shows about 250,000 clones, roughly 90% of them singletons. The clonotype originates from a woman aged 25 to 39 with acute or convalescent COVID-19. Sequencing was done on a sample of peripheral blood. The chain combines TRBV29-1 with TRBJ2-3; possibly TRBD2 for D (6 bases). The DNA for the CDR3 is TGCAGCATCCAGCGGGGCACAGATACGCAGTATTTT. Translated, it gives CSIQRGTDTQYF.